This T cell receptor (beta chain) was sequenced in a study of cytomegalovirus exposure and HLA in healthy donors. Findings and limits, study-wide: Some TCR beta chains (over 150 of them) were listed as cytomegalovirus-associated.

Points on this clone: Its antigen is currently unknown.

This PCR relied on a set of 60 Vbeta primers and 13 Jbeta primers. Sequencing used immunoSEQ multiplex PCR; TCRdb keeps in-frame clones, though not all of them. The repertoire holds under 150,000 clones, around 72% seen once, with 2.5% to 3% in the top ten. The germline CDR1 and CDR2 sequences are SGHTA and FQGNSA. The CDR3 contains 15 residues. V lost 5 bases and J lost 9; bases outside the gene matches: 15. Sequencing used PBMCs. The source is a human donor in good health. The rearrangement joins TRBV7-2 to TRBJ2-5; 7 bases align to TRBD2. The CDR3 protein is CASSPTSALGEAQYF. In DNA form, the CDR3 reads TGTGCCAGCAGCCCCACTAGCGCGTTAGGGGAGGCCCAGTACTTC.